This record looks at one TCR beta chain sequence and its context. Its specificity is not known. TCRdb keeps only in-frame clones here, not all; method: immunoSEQ multiplex PCR. The sample consists of 150,000 to 200,000 clones, 90% to 95% of them appearing once. This specimen comes from a study of T cell responses to AZD1222 COVID-19 vaccine. Broader study findings: Only after the peak T cell response were repertoires sampled. White British donors predominated, females outnumbered males, and clonal diversity was possibly underestimated. There were vaccine-associated CD4 TCRs across spike, dominant at 160-218 and 743-854.

The V end lost 8 bases, the J end lost 3 bases, and 10 bases lay between the germline ends. The CDR3 covers 12 residues. The germline V gene has CDR1 MNHEY and CDR2 SVGAGI. Sample: peripheral blood, taken on day 0 of AZD1222 vaccination. The rearrangement uses TRBV6-5 and TRBJ1-2; tentative D call: TRBD1 (6 bases). The TCR sequence derives from an adult in good health. CDR3 region: CASWGRDYGYTF. CDR3 DNA: TGTGCCAGCTGGGGGCGGGACTATGGCTACACCTTC.